This T cell receptor beta chain was identified during a study of CD8+ T cells in alopecia areata. Study at large: Patients took tofacitinib for 6 to 18 months, followed by 6 drug-free months.

Comments on this clone: Its antigen is still unknown.

This CDR3 has 19 amino acids. CDR1 and CDR2 (germline): SGHTA, FQGNSA. V shed 5 bases and J 4 bases; nucleotides not matched to a gene: 14. The study's findings and limits: Significant decreases in scalp clonality and expanded CD8+ clones followed tofacitinib treatment.

Following extraction, RNA underwent reverse transcription to cDNA, which served as the sequencing template. TCRdb's table, derived via immunoSEQ multiplex PCR, lists solely in-frame clones and lacks some. The data hold 95,000 to 120,000 clones, with around three fifths observed a single time. Treatment meaning: oral pan-JAK inhibitor, 5-10 mg twice daily. The V call is TRBV7-2, the J call TRBJ2-5; TRBD2 agrees at 15 bases. The sequence was obtained from a human donor with alopecia areata. Sequencing was performed on CD4+ T cells sorted from blood, taken at week 24, from a patient treated with tofacitinib. The CDR3 DNA follows: TGTGCCAGCAGCCGACAGGGGACTAGCGGGGGGCAACCACGAGAGACCCAGTACTTC. This sequence encodes CASSRQGTSGGQPRETQYF.